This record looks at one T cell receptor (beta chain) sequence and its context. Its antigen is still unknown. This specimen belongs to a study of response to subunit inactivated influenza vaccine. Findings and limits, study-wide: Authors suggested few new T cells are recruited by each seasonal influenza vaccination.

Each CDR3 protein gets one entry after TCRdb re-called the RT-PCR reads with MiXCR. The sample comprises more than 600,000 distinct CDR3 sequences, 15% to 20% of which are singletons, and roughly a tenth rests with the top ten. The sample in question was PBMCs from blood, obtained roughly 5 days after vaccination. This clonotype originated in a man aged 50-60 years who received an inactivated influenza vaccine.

This chain's CDR3 is CASSQDRSSGRDTQYF. CDR3 in DNA: TGTGCCAGCAGCCAAGATCGTTCTAGCGGGAGAGATACGCAGTATTTT. The rearrangement uses TRBV4-2 and TRBJ2-3, with 10 nucleotides matching TRBD2. CDR3 size: 16 residues. The V and J ends lost 0 bases and 5 bases, in that order; junction bases with no gene match: 5. Germline CDR1 and CDR2: LGHNA and YNFKEQ.